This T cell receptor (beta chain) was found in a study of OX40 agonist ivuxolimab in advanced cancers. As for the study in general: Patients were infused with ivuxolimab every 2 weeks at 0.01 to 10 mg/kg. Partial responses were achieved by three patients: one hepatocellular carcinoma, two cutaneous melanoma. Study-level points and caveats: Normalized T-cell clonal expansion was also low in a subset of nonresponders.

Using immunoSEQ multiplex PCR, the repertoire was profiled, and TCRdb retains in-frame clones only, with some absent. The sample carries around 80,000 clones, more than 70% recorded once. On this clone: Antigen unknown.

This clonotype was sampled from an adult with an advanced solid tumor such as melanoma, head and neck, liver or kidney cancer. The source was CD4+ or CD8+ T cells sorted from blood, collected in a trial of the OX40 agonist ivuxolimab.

CDR3 in amino acids: CASSLSFGTGAFF. CDR3 in DNA: TGTGCCAGCAGTTTATCGTTTGGGACAGGAGCTTTCTTT. This chain links TRBV27 with TRBJ1-1, with 8 bases fitting TRBD1. Germline CDR1 and CDR2: MNHEY and SMNVEV (reference sequence). Trimming took 0 bases from V and 10 from J; bases not matched to a gene: 4. This CDR3 has 13 amino acids.